The 23 T cell receptor beta chains below come from one sample, sequenced in a study of CD8+ T cells in alopecia areata. Treatment: oral pan-JAK inhibitor, 5-10 mg twice daily. Reverse transcription of extracted RNA yielded cDNA, which provided the sequencing template. Clones were sequenced by immunoSEQ multiplex PCR, and TCRdb holds only the in-frame ones, with some missing. The repertoire consists of about 99,000 clones, with 86% occurring once and the leading ten covering around 10%. The source was CD8+ T cells sorted from blood, collected around week 31, from a patient treated with tofacitinib. These receptors were taken from a human donor with alopecia areata.

The V and J genes are TRBV29-1 and TRBJ2-7, with 11 nucleotides matching TRBD1. The CDR3 extends over 14 amino acids. Germline trimming cut 3 bases from V and 5 bases from J; bases unmatched to any gene: 6. Germline CDR1 reads SQVTM; CDR2 reads ANQGSEA. The CDR3: CSVDEGTGGHEQYF. CDR3 nucleotides: TGCAGCGTTGATGAGGGGACAGGGGGTCACGAGCAGTACTTC.

This chain uses TRBV29-1 with TRBJ2-1, with 10 positions matching TRBD1. The length of the CDR3 is 14 residues. Germline trimming cut 7 bases from V and 1 base from J; bases unmatched to any gene: 4. Germline V gene lookup returns CDR1 SQVTM and CDR2 ANQGSEA. For the CDR3, the DNA is TGCAGCGGACAGGGGGCCAATTCCTACAATGAGCAGTTCTTC. It translates to CSGQGANSYNEQFF.

V gene TRBV18 combines with J gene TRBJ2-6, with D tentatively TRBD1 (5 bases). V lost 3 bases, J lost 2 bases, and 11 bases lay in between. The CDR3 runs 16 residues. Per the germline V gene, CDR1 is KGHSH and CDR2 is LQKENI. CDR3 loop: CASSPSQGTGANVLTF. The DNA for the CDR3 is TGTGCCAGCTCACCTTCCCAGGGTACTGGGGCCAACGTCCTGACTTTC.

The chain couples TRBV6-1 to TRBJ2-4; D is unclear. Germline V gene sequence: CDR1 MNHNS, CDR2 SASEGT. There are 15 residues in the CDR3. V dropped 1 base and J dropped 8 bases, with 15 bases sitting between them. The DNA of the CDR3 is TGTGCCAGCAGTGAAGGCGGCAGCACCCGGGACATTCAGTACTTC. Translating gives CASSEGGSTRDIQYF.

V usage is TRBV4-1 and J usage is TRBJ2-3, with D maybe TRBD2 (5 bases). This CDR3 comprises 15 residues. Trimming stripped 1 base from V and 0 bases from J, with 8 bases between. Germline loops: CDR1 MGHRA, CDR2 YSYEKL. The CDR3 region has the DNA TGCGCCAGCAGCCAAGGTACGGGAAGCACAGATACGCAGTATTTT. Protein: CASSQGTGSTDTQYF.

The chain combines TRBV2 with TRBJ2-7; a possible D gene is TRBD2 (5 bases). CDR3 length: 13 amino acids. V dropped 8 bases and J dropped 1 base, with 12 bases sitting between them. The germline V gene encodes CDR1 SNHLY and CDR2 FYNNEI. Here the CDR3 reads CASLAGASYEQYF. For the CDR3, the DNA is TGTGCCAGCCTGGCGGGCGCTTCCTACGAGCAGTACTTC.

J is TRBJ2-5 and V is TRBV11-2; 12 bases agree with TRBD1. The V gene's germline CDR1 is SGHAT and CDR2 FQNNGV. This CDR3 region has 15 residues. The V and J ends lost 5 bases and 4 bases, in that order; junction bases with no gene match: 5. The CDR3 reads CASSARDRGPETQYF. CDR3 sequence (DNA): TGTGCCAGCAGCGCCCGGGACAGGGGGCCAGAGACCCAGTACTTC.

The sample holds one count of this clone. The CDR3 here is CASRHPQGIPYEQYF. For the CDR3, the DNA is TGCGCCAGCAGGCACCCCCAGGGCATTCCCTACGAGCAGTACTTC. The V gene is TRBV5-1, the J gene TRBJ2-7; D perhaps matches TRBD1 (5 bases). Trimming pared 5 bases from V and 2 bases from J, leaving 17 bases between. CDR1 SGHRS and CDR2 YFSETQ come from the germline V gene. This CDR3 has 15 residues.

The chain couples TRBV5-4 to TRBJ2-7, with TRBD2 identical over 12 bases. Trimming took 3 bases from V and 5 from J; bases not matched to a gene: 6. The germline gives CDR1 SGHNT, CDR2 YYREEE (reference sequence). The CDR3 totals 15 residues. In nucleotides, the CDR3 is TGTGCCAGCAGCTCTTGGACTAGCGGGATCCACGAGCAGTACTTC. Protein product: CASSSWTSGIHEQYF.

The rearrangement links TRBV5-1 to TRBJ2-2; 10 positions match TRBD1. This CDR3 spans 15 amino acids. The trim removed 3 bases at V and 6 bases at J, leaving 5 bases unmatched. Per the germline V gene, CDR1 is SGHRS and CDR2 is YFSETQ. In DNA form, the CDR3 reads TGCGCCAGCAGCTCCGGACAGGGGGAGGCCGGGGAGCTGTTTTTT. Translation gives CASSSGQGEAGELFF.

The chain links TRBV27 to TRBJ2-3, with D perhaps matching TRBD2 (5 bases). Per germline, CDR1 MNHEY and CDR2 SMNVEV (reference sequence). Deletions cut 8 bases from V and 2 bases from J, with 8 bases between. CDR3 length equals 12 residues. The CDR3 sequence is CASGLNTDTQYF. The CDR3 nucleotides read TGTGCCAGCGGACTGAACACAGATACGCAGTATTTT.

The chain is built from TRBV29-1 and TRBJ1-2, with D possibly TRBD1 on 5 matching bases. CDR1 is SQVTM and CDR2 is ANQGSEA in the germline V gene. The CDR3 spans 12 residues. Trimming removed 6 bases from V and 8 bases from J, with 16 bases in between. CDR3 protein: CSVLQVDSGYTF. In DNA, the CDR3 is TGCAGCGTCCTCCAGGTCGACAGCGGCTACACCTTC.

V is TRBV7-9 and J is TRBJ2-3; possibly TRBD2 for D (6 bases). The CDR3 runs 14 residues. The V end was cut by 1 base, the J end by 6 bases, with 11 bases between. In germline, CDR1 is SEHNR, CDR2 FQNEAQ (reference sequence). The CDR3 bases are TGTGCCAGCAGCTTAGATTGGGCGGGGGATACGCAGTATTTT. It specifies CASSLDWAGDTQYF.

This clone has a handful of counts. V gene TRBV29-1 combines with J gene TRBJ1-1, with D maybe TRBD1 (6 bases). The V end was cut by 7 bases, the J end by 3 bases, with 15 bases between. Germline V gene data show CDR1 as SQVTM and CDR2 as ANQGSEA. CDR3 length equals 13 residues. The CDR3 sequence is CSANRDSDTEAFF. The CDR3 DNA follows: TGCAGCGCGAACAGGGATTCAGACACTGAAGCTTTCTTT. The full variable domain, rest sourced from reference TRBV29-1 and TRBJ1-1, is SAVISQKPSRDICQRGTSLTIQCQVDSQVTMMFWYRQQPGQSLTLIATANQGSEATYESGFVIDKFPISRPNLTFSTLTVSNMSPEDSSIYLCSANRDSDTEAFFGQGTRLTVV.

The chain joins TRBV6-1 to TRBJ1-5; 9 bases fit TRBD1. J gave up 9 bases and V 5 bases, and 2 bases lay outside the gene matches. The CDR3 has 12 residues. Germline CDR1 MNHNS, CDR2 SASEGT. DNA of the CDR3: TGTGCCAGCAGTTCGGGACAGGGGCCCCAGCATTTT. Protein: CASSSGQGPQHF.

V gene TRBV2 combines with J gene TRBJ2-3; 11 bases are shared with TRBD2. Germline CDR1 and CDR2: SNHLY and FYNNEI. The CDR3 sequence is 18 residues long. Trimming cost V 2 bases and J 4 bases; bases outside gene matches: 11. Here the CDR3 DNA reads TGTGCCAGCAGTGAATTTCTAGCGGGAGGCCCCTCCGCAGATACGCAGTATTTT. Translating gives CASSEFLAGGPSADTQYF.

The chain links TRBV27 to TRBJ2-1; a weak D match, TRBD1 (5 bases). CDR1 and CDR2 (germline): MNHEY, SMNVEV (reference sequence). Trimming stripped 6 bases from V and 2 bases from J, with 8 bases between. There are 13 residues in the CDR3. CDR3 coding DNA: TGTGCCAGCAGCCGCAGGGCCTACAATGAGCAGTTCTTC. Protein sequence: CASSRRAYNEQFF.

The V gene is TRBV27, the J gene TRBJ2-7, with D uncertain. Trimming stripped 0 bases from V and 0 bases from J, with 9 bases between. Looked up from germline, CDR1 is MNHEY and CDR2 is SMNVEV (reference sequence). This CDR3 has 15 residues. The CDR3 spells CASSLSRLPSYEQYF. In DNA, the CDR3 is TGTGCCAGCAGTTTATCGAGGTTACCCTCCTACGAGCAGTACTTC.

The chain employs TRBV6-5 and TRBJ2-3; possible D gene TRBD2, 5 bases. The CDR3 has 14 residues. The germline CDR1 and CDR2 sequences are MNHEY and SVGAGI. V lost 6 bases and J lost 2, with 12 bases in between. The CDR3 region is CASSTGVFTDTQYF. CDR3 DNA: TGTGCCAGCAGCACCGGGGTATTCACAGATACGCAGTATTTT.

The chain uses TRBV27 and TRBJ1-5; no firm D call. The CDR3 has 14 residues. Trimming took off 3 bases at V and 6 bases at J, with 12 bases between the two ends. Germline values: CDR1 MNHEY, CDR2 SMNVEV (reference sequence). DNA for the CDR3: TGTGCCAGCAGTTTTTCGGACGTGGGTCAGCCCCAGCATTTT. This sequence encodes CASSFSDVGQPQHF.

The V gene is TRBV7-9, the J gene TRBJ2-1; D might be TRBD1 (6 bases). The CDR3 length is 12 residues. V was clipped by 5 bases and J by 10 bases, with 12 bases between them. Germline V gives CDR1 SEHNR, CDR2 FQNEAQ (reference sequence). The CDR3 nucleotides read TGTGCCAGCAGCACCGGGACACAGGAGCAGTTCTTC. Translating gives CASSTGTQEQFF.

V and J are TRBV4-1 and TRBJ1-2; maybe TRBD1 (6 bases). Trimming pared 4 bases from V and 4 bases from J, leaving 16 bases between. Germline loops: CDR1 MGHRA, CDR2 YSYEKL. The CDR3 has 15 residues. CDR3 coding DNA: TGCGCCAGCAGCCGAGATGGGGGGGCAGGCTATGGCTACACCTTC. Its protein is CASSRDGGAGYGYTF.

This clone was seen only once. This chain connects TRBV5-1 to TRBJ1-1; tentative D call: TRBD1 (5 bases). The germline gives CDR1 SGHRS, CDR2 YFSETQ. V was trimmed by 6 bases and J by 1 base, leaving 13 bases between them. The CDR3 loop spans 14 amino acids. CDR3 residues: CASTSGRGNTEAFF. The DNA for the CDR3 is TGCGCCAGCACCTCGGGGCGAGGGAACACTGAAGCTTTCTTT.